Below are 8 T cell receptor beta chains sequenced from a single sample in a study of T cell responses to AZD1222 COVID-19 vaccine. Using immunoSEQ multiplex PCR, the repertoire was profiled, and TCRdb retains in-frame clones only, with some absent. The table has approximately 150,000 clones, less than 95% seen once. Sequenced here: peripheral blood, sampled 28 days after the second AZD1222 dose. Every receptor here comes from an adult who received the AZD1222 COVID-19 vaccine.

This clone was seen a handful of times. V gene TRBV2 combines with J gene TRBJ1-2; 7 nucleotides match TRBD1. V shed 2 bases, J shed 4 bases, and the junction held 13 bases outside the gene matches. Germline V CDR1 and CDR2: SNHLY, FYNNEI. CDR3 size: 17 residues. The CDR3: CASSENGWQGGSYGYTF. The CDR3 DNA is TGTGCCAGCAGTGAAAACGGTTGGCAGGGGGGAAGCTATGGCTACACCTTC.

V and J are TRBV30 and TRBJ1-6; TRBD1 matches at 8 bases. The J segment lost 12 bases and the V segment lost 1 base, leaving 8 bases of the junction unmatched. The CDR3 sequence is 14 residues long. The germline V gene encodes CDR1 GTSNPN and CDR2 SVGIG (reference sequence). CDR3 in amino acids: CAWSADRAGGPLHF. DNA of the CDR3: TGTGCCTGGAGTGCGGACAGGGCAGGCGGACCCCTCCACTTT.

The chain is built from TRBV11-2 and TRBJ2-1; D gene uncertain. The germline gives CDR1 SGHAT, CDR2 FQNNGV. The CDR3 sequence is 15 residues long. The germline V and J ends were trimmed by 0 bases and 0 bases, with 6 bases remaining between them. The CDR3 sequence is CASSLEGSSYNEQFF. CDR3 DNA: TGTGCCAGCAGCTTAGAGGGAAGCTCCTACAATGAGCAGTTCTTC.

Points on this clone: At the DNA level, this CDR3 is encoded by other sequences in the same sample as well. The CDR3 reads CASSYSPGEAFF. In nucleotides, the CDR3 is TGTGCCAGCAGTTACTCGCCAGGCGAAGCTTTCTTT. The gene calls are TRBV6-5 and TRBJ1-1; D uncertain. Looked up from germline, CDR1 is MNHEY and CDR2 is SVGAGI. The germline V and J ends were trimmed by 0 bases and 8 bases, with 7 bases remaining between them. This CDR3 has 12 amino acids.

This chain joins TRBV7-9 and TRBJ1-2; D not resolved. CDR1 is SEHNR, CDR2 FQNEAQ, per germline (reference sequence). V dropped 5 bases and J dropped 2 bases, with 12 bases sitting between them. This CDR3 has 14 amino acids. The CDR3 nucleotides read TGTGCCAGCAGCGGTGCGGCCGAAAACTATGGCTACACCTTC. This encodes CASSGAAENYGYTF.

The chain employs TRBV3-1 (or the pseudogene TRBV3-2) and TRBJ2-3, with 10 positions matching TRBD1. V gave up 0 bases and J gave up 9 bases; unmatched junction bases: 12. This CDR3 has 17 amino acids. CDR1 is LGHDT, CDR2 YNNKEL, per germline (reference sequence). CDR3 DNA: TGTGCCAGCAGCCAAGAAGGCCTGAGACAGGGGGCTCACACGCAGTATTTT. This encodes CASSQEGLRQGAHTQYF.

This clone has only one observation. The rearrangement links TRBV10-3 to TRBJ1-4, with D maybe TRBD1 (5 bases). Trimming stripped 2 bases from V and 0 bases from J, with 10 bases between. The germline gives CDR1 ENHRY, CDR2 SYGVKD. This CDR3 has 16 amino acids. CDR3 nucleotide sequence: TGTGCCATCAGTGAGGGGACGGCTGCAACTAATGAAAAACTGTTTTTT. As protein: CAISEGTAATNEKLFF.

This chain links TRBV11-2 with TRBJ2-3; 10 bases fit TRBD2. The CDR3 is made up of 18 amino acids. J was trimmed by 6 bases and V by 2 bases; bases with no gene match: 14. Germline V gene sequence: CDR1 SGHAT, CDR2 FQNNGV. Here the CDR3 DNA reads TGTGCCAGCAGCTTATTAAGCGGGGGGGCTCGGTTTGGCGATACGCAGTATTTT. Its protein is CASSLLSGGARFGDTQYF.